This T cell receptor (beta chain) was sequenced for a study of sequential checkpoint blockade in melanoma. Study-wide background: First-line arms were nivolumab then ipilimumab, or the reverse, randomized 1:1.

Treatment: randomized to nivolumab then ipilimumab (arm A) or the reverse (arm B). No patient had prior DNA-damaging chemotherapy. Profiled with immunoSEQ multiplex PCR; TCRdb holds only in-frame clones, not every one. The profile shows approximately 18,000 clones, 80% of them singletons. Germline V gene sequence: CDR1 MNHEY, CDR2 SMNVEV (reference sequence). V shed 4 bases and J shed 3 bases, with 13 bases lying between them. The CDR3 is made up of 16 amino acids. This material consisted of CD8+ T cells sorted from blood (inferred from file names), taken from a patient given nivolumab and ipilimumab in sequence. This chain connects TRBV27 to TRBJ1-6; perhaps TRBD1 as D (6 bases). The origin of this receptor is a human donor with melanoma. The CDR3 region has the DNA TGTGCCAGCAGTTCTCCGGGACACAGCTATAATTCACCCCTCCACTTT. Its protein is CASSSPGHSYNSPLHF.